This T cell receptor beta chain came from a study of CD8+ T cells in alopecia areata. Extraction of RNA preceded its reverse transcription into cDNA, which served as the sequencing template. Libraries were prepared by immunoSEQ multiplex PCR; TCRdb keeps only in-frame clonotypes and omits some of them. This sample has about 110,000 clones, with 59% found just once. Study findings and constraints: Normal skin's resident alphabeta T cells are also sequenced in scalp samples. With patients, TCR sharing proved less clear than in mice, a difference possibly related to HLA. Higher clonality was seen in lesional scalp than in normal scalp, especially in alopecia totalis/universalis.

The CDR3 loop spans 14 amino acids. Germline V lookup: CDR1 SGHDT, CDR2 YYEEEE. Trimming removed 0 bases from V and 0 bases from J, with 4 bases in between. This clone was picked up one time. The antigen is not known. What was sequenced was CD8+ T cells sorted from blood. The TCR was taken from a human donor in good health. The J gene is TRBJ1-3, the V gene TRBV5-6; D unresolved. CDR3 sequence: CASSLGFSGNTIYF. Written as DNA, the CDR3 is TGTGCCAGCAGCTTGGGATTCTCTGGAAACACCATATATTTT.